This T cell receptor beta chain was obtained from a study of blood T cell repertoires in COVID-19. Study-wide context: The United States, Italy and Spain supplied acute and convalescent COVID-19 samples. Sources were T cells, B-cell-depleted T cells, or PBMCs; the material itself was cDNA or gDNA.

V lost 10 bases to trimming and J lost 7 bases; unmatched junction nucleotides: 10. Germline V lookup: CDR1 SNHLY, CDR2 FYNNEI. CDR3 length equals 14 residues. Source study methods: Estimated nucleated cell counts came from reference gene primer amplification. Data came from immunoSEQ multiplex PCR; TCRdb stores just in-frame clones and leaves some out. Clone size and the V and J calls come from that table; the DNA yielded D and trimming. Among about 380,000 clones, roughly 90% were seen once, and the ten largest hold 6.5%. The TCR comes from a young man with active or convalescent COVID-19. The sample consisted of peripheral blood. This chain connects TRBV2 to TRBJ1-6; 7 nucleotides agree with TRBD1. The CDR3 DNA is TGTGCCATAACTTCCGGGACAGCGAATTCACCCCTCCACTTT. This translates into CAITSGTANSPLHF. The whole variable domain, filled in from reference TRBV2 and TRBJ1-6, reads EPEVTQTPSHQVTQMGQEVILRCVPISNHLYFYWYRQILGQKVEFLVSFYNNEISEKSEIFDDQFSVERPDGSNFTLKIRSTKLEDSAMYFCAITSGTANSPLHFGNGTRLTVT.